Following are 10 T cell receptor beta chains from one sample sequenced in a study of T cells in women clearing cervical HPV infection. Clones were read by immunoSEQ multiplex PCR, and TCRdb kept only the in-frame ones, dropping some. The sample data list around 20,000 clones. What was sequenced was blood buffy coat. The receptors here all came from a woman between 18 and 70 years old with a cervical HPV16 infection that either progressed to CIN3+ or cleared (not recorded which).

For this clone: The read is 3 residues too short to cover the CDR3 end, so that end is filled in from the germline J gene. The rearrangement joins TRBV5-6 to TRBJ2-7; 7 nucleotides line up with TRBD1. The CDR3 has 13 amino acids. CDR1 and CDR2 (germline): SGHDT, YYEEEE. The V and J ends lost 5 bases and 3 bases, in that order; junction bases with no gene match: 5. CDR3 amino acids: CASRAGTDYEQYF. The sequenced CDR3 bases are TGTGCCAGCAGAGCCGGGACAGACTACGAG.

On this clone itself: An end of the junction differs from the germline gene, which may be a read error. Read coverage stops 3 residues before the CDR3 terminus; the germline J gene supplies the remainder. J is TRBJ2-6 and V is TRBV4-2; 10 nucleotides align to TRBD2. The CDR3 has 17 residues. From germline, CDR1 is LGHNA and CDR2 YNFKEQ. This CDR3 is CASSQRTSGSGANVLTF. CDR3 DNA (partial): TGCGCCAGCAGCCAACGGACTAGCGGCTCTGGGGCCAACGTC.

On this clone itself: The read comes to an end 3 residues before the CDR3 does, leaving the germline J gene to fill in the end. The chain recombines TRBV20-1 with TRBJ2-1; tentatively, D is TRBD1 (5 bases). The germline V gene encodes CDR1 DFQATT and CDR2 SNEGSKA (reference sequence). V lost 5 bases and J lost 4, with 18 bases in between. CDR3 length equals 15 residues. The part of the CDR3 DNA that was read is TGCAGTGCTCCGCCTAGATTCAAGGGGTACAATGAG. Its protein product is CSAPPRFKGYNE. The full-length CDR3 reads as CSAPPRFKGYNEQFF.

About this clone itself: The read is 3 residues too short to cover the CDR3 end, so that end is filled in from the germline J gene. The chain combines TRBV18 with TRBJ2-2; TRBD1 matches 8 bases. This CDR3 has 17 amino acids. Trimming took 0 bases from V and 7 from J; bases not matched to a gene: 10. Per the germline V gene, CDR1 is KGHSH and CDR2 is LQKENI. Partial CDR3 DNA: TGTGCCAGCTCACCACCGTGGGCAGGGGGCGTCAACGGGGAG. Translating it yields CASSPPWAGGVNGE. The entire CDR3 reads CASSPPWAGGVNGELFF.

The DNA read from the CDR3 is TGCAGTGCTAGAGATAGGTCGGGTCTTCAGCCC. Residues: CSARDRSGLQP. In full, the CDR3 is CSARDRSGLQPQHF. The chain recombines TRBV20-1 with TRBJ1-5; D gene ambiguous. The read halts 3 residues ahead of the CDR3 end, with the missing end drawn from the germline J gene. Germline V lookup: CDR1 DFQATT, CDR2 SNEGSKA (reference sequence). CDR3 length: 14 amino acids. The ends were cut back, 0 bases at V and 6 bases at J, with 12 bases in the middle.

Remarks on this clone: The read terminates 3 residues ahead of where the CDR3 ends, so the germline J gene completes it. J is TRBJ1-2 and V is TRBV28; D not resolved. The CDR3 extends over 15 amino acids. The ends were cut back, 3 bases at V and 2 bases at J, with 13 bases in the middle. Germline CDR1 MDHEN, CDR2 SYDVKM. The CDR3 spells CASSLANRVNYGYTF. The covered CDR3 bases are TGTGCCAGCAGTTTGGCGAATAGGGTGAACTATGGC.

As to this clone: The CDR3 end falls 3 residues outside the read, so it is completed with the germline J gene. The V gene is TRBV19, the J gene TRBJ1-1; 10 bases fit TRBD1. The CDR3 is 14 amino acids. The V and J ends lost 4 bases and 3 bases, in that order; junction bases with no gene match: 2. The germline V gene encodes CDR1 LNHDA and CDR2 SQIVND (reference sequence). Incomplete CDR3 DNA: TGTGCCAGTAGTAGGACAGGGGGGGACACTGAA. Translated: CASSRTGGDTE. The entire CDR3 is CASSRTGGDTEAFF.

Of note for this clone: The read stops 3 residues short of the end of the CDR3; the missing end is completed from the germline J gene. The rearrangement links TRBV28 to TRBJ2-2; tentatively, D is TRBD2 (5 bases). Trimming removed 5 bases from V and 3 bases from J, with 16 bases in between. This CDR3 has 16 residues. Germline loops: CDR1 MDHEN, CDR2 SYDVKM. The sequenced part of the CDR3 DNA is TGTGCCAGCAGTCAAAGGCGGGTGCAAGACACCGGGGAG. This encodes CASSQRRVQDTGE. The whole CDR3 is CASSQRRVQDTGELFF.

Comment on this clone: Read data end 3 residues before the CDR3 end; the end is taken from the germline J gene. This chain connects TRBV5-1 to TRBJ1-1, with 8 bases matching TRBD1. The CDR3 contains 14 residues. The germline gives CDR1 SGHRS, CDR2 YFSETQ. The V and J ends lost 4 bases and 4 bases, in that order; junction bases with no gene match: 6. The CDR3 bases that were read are TGCGCCAGCAGCGGACAGGGTCGTAGCACTGAA. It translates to CASSGQGRSTE. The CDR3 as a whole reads CASSGQGRSTEAFF.

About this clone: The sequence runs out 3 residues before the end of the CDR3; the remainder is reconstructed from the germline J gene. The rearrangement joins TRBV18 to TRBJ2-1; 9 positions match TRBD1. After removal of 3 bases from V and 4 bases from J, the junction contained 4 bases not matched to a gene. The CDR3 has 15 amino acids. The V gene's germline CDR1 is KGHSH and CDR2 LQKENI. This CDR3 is CASSPPGQGYNEQFF. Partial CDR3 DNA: TGTGCCAGCTCACCGCCGGGACAGGGTTACAATGAG.